One sample yielded the 21 T cell receptor beta chains listed below, sequenced in a study of shared clonotypes between healthy human individuals. Sequencing was performed with immunoSEQ multiplex PCR; in TCRdb, only in-frame clones are kept and a portion is missing. This sample has about 680,000 clones, with about 90% found just once. CD8 cells classed as naive were CD45RO-negative and positively selected for CCR7, excluding terminally differentiated effector memory CD45RA+ cells. Material: naive CD8+ T cells sorted from blood. The receptors shown here come from a man in his thirties or forties in good health.

Only a few counts were recorded for this clone. V gene TRBV6-5 combines with J gene TRBJ1-5; D is perhaps TRBD1 (5 bases). This CDR3 has 15 residues. The V gene's germline CDR1 is MNHEY and CDR2 SVGAGI. Trimming removed 0 bases at V and 3 bases at J, with 9 bases between. The CDR3 DNA is TGTGCCAGCAGTTACTCGAGGGGAGACAATCAGCCCCAGCATTTT. Translated: CASSYSRGDNQPQHF.

The CDR3 region is CASSLMWGTSSYNEQFF. The CDR3 nucleotides read TGTGCCAGCAGCTTAATGTGGGGGACTAGTTCCTACAATGAGCAGTTCTTC. The genes are TRBV11-2 and TRBJ2-1, with 8 bases lining up with TRBD2. The CDR3 is made up of 17 amino acids. Losses at the gene ends were 2 bases for V and 1 base for J; bases not matched to a gene: 7. Germline V gene lookup returns CDR1 SGHAT and CDR2 FQNNGV.

The rearrangement joins TRBV18 to TRBJ2-1, with D possibly matching TRBD1 (5 bases). Germline CDR1 and CDR2: KGHSH and LQKENI. This CDR3 comprises 15 residues. V lost 1 base to trimming and J lost 6 bases, with 13 bases between them. As DNA, the CDR3 is TGTGCCAGCTCACCACTAATTCAGGGTGGCAATGAGCAGTTCTTC. Residues: CASSPLIQGGNEQFF. Full variable domain (remainder filled in from reference TRBV18 and TRBJ2-1): NAGVMQNPRHLVRRRGQEARLRCSPMKGHSHVYWYRQLPEEGLKFMVYLQKENIIDESGMPKERFSAEFPKEGPSILRIQQVVRGDSAAYFCASSPLIQGGNEQFFGPGTRLTVL.

This chain connects TRBV7-9 to TRBJ2-7, with TRBD2 matching 7 bases. The V and J ends lost 4 bases and 2 bases, in that order; junction bases with no gene match: 14. The CDR3 extends over 17 amino acids. The V gene's germline CDR1 is SEHNR and CDR2 FQNEAQ (reference sequence). The CDR3 sequence is CASSSPAHLGRAYEQYF. The CDR3 nucleotides are TGTGCCAGCAGCTCCCCCGCCCATTTAGGGAGGGCCTACGAGCAGTACTTC.

The chain combines TRBV27 with TRBJ2-1; D call uncertain. V lost 4 bases and J lost 7, with 17 bases in between. CDR3 length: 15 residues. CDR1 MNHEY and CDR2 SMNVEV come from the germline V gene (reference sequence). For the CDR3, the DNA is TGTGCCAGCAGTTATGGCGTGAGTCCTATTAATGAGCAGTTCTTC. This gives the protein CASSYGVSPINEQFF.

The chain combines TRBV6-5 with TRBJ2-5, with TRBD1 matching over 8 bases. This CDR3 is 15 amino acids long. Trimming cost V 0 bases and J 2 bases; bases outside gene matches: 2. The germline CDR1 and CDR2 sequences are MNHEY and SVGAGI. This CDR3 reads CASSYSGDRQETQYF. CDR3 in DNA: TGTGCCAGCAGTTACTCGGGGGACAGGCAAGAGACCCAGTACTTC.

This chain joins TRBV28 and TRBJ2-4, with D perhaps TRBD2 (5 bases). The germline V gene encodes CDR1 MDHEN and CDR2 SYDVKM. The CDR3 consists of 17 residues. The germline V and J ends were trimmed by 6 bases and 0 bases, with 18 bases remaining between them. The CDR3 DNA follows: TGTGCCAGCAGCCAGATACAGCGGATTCTAGCCAAAAACATTCAGTACTTC. Its protein is CASSQIQRILAKNIQYF.

CDR3 sequence reads: CASSVGTAMNTEAFF. In nucleotides, the CDR3 is TGTGCCAGCAGCGTAGGGACAGCTATGAACACTGAAGCTTTCTTT. V and J are TRBV5-4 and TRBJ1-1; 7 bases fit TRBD1. CDR3 length equals 15 residues. The germline V gene has CDR1 SGHNT and CDR2 YYREEE (reference sequence). J was trimmed by 0 bases and V by 4 bases; bases with no gene match: 6.

The V gene is TRBV10-3, the J gene TRBJ2-1; D is perhaps TRBD2 (6 bases). Germline V CDR1 and CDR2: ENHRY, SYGVKD. The CDR3 has 16 amino acids. V lost 5 bases, J lost 0 bases, and 14 bases lay in between. The CDR3 loop reads CAISRDWESSYNEQFF. The CDR3 region has the DNA TGTGCCATCAGTAGGGACTGGGAGAGCTCCTACAATGAGCAGTTCTTC.

V is TRBV5-5 and J is TRBJ2-3, with 9 bases lining up with TRBD2. The CDR3 has 15 residues. Looked up from germline, CDR1 is SGHKS and CDR2 is YYEKEE (reference sequence). V lost 6 bases and J lost 0; bases outside the gene matches: 5. The CDR3 bases are TGTGCCAGCATTAGACTAGCGGCTAGCACAGATACGCAGTATTTT. Protein: CASIRLAASTDTQYF.

On this clone itself: The sample contains more than one DNA sequence encoding this CDR3. V is TRBV6-5 and J is TRBJ2-1; D not resolved. The CDR3 spans 15 residues. Germline V gene data show CDR1 as MNHEY and CDR2 as SVGAGI. V gave up 4 bases and J gave up 1 base, with 11 bases separating them. CDR3 loop: CASSLGGNSYNEQFF. For the CDR3, the DNA is TGTGCCAGCAGTTTAGGTGGGAATTCCTACAATGAGCAGTTCTTC.

This chain connects TRBV5-1 to TRBJ2-4; D is perhaps TRBD2 (6 bases). CDR1 and CDR2 from the germline V gene are SGHRS and YFSETQ. This CDR3 is built from 14 residues. V shed 2 bases and J shed 5 bases, with 11 bases lying between them. The CDR3 here is CASSLGGAENIQYF. CDR3 bases: TGCGCCAGCAGCTTAGGAGGGGCGGAAAACATTCAGTACTTC.

The chain has TRBV10-2 and TRBJ2-2; 8 positions match TRBD2. V was pared by 0 bases and J by 1 base, with 13 bases of the junction left unmatched. Germline loops: CDR1 WSHSY, CDR2 SAAADI. The CDR3 is made up of 20 amino acids. As DNA, the CDR3 is TGCGCCAGCAGTGAGTCGTCTCTGGTCCTAGCGGGTCGGAACACCGGGGAGCTGTTTTTT. Amino acid sequence: CASSESSLVLAGRNTGELFF.

The chain recombines TRBV5-6 with TRBJ2-5, with D possibly being TRBD1 or TRBD2 (6 bases each). V was clipped by 4 bases and J by 4 bases, with 17 bases between them. This CDR3 spans 15 amino acids. Germline V gives CDR1 SGHDT, CDR2 YYEEEE. This CDR3 is CASSRSGWGAETQYF. CDR3 bases: TGTGCCAGCAGCCGGTCCGGGTGGGGGGCAGAGACCCAGTACTTC.

On this clone: The same CDR3 can be traced to other DNA sequences in this sample. V usage is TRBV29-1 and J usage is TRBJ1-2; possibly TRBD1 for D (5 bases). The CDR3 totals 11 residues. V was clipped by 4 bases and J by 6 bases, with 9 bases between them. Per the germline V gene, CDR1 is SQVTM and CDR2 is ANQGSEA. The CDR3 here is CSVVGLDGYTF. The CDR3 coding sequence is TGCAGCGTTGTGGGGCTTGATGGCTACACCTTC.

The gene calls are TRBV5-6 and TRBJ2-1; D possibly uses TRBD1 or TRBD2 (5 bases each). The CDR3 covers 13 residues. CDR1 SGHDT and CDR2 YYEEEE come from the germline V gene. Trimming shortened V by 2 bases and J by 7 bases, and 10 bases separated the two germline ends. CDR3 sequence: CASSFWGWNEQFF. DNA for the CDR3: TGTGCCAGCAGCTTCTGGGGGTGGAATGAGCAGTTCTTC.

The chain recombines TRBV5-6 with TRBJ1-5; TRBD1 is a possible D gene (5 bases). CDR3 length: 16 residues. The germline gives CDR1 SGHDT, CDR2 YYEEEE. Trimming shortened V by 2 bases and J by 3 bases, and 15 bases separated the two germline ends. The CDR3 coding sequence is TGTGCCAGCAGCTTTACCAGGGCGCGGGACAATCAGCCCCAGCATTTT. This translates into CASSFTRARDNQPQHF. Based on the CDR3 plus reference TRBV5-6 and TRBJ1-5, the full variable domain is DAGVTQSPTHLIKTRGQQVTLRCSPKSGHDTVSWYQQALGQGPQFIFQYYEEEERQRGNFPDRFSGHQFPNYSSELNVNALLLGDSALYLCASSFTRARDNQPQHFGDGTRLSIL.

The chain is built from TRBV15 and TRBJ2-1, with 11 bases aligning to TRBD1. V dropped 1 base and J dropped 4; count of bases not matched to a gene: 3. Germline V gene sequence: CDR1 LNHNV, CDR2 YYDKDF (reference sequence). This CDR3 region has 16 residues. The DNA for the CDR3 is TGTGCCACCAGCAGAGGGACAGGGGGCTATTACAATGAGCAGTTCTTC. As protein: CATSRGTGGYYNEQFF.

The V gene is TRBV7-2, the J gene TRBJ2-7; no firm D call. Deletions cut 2 bases from V and 2 bases from J, with 7 bases between. This CDR3 region has 13 residues. Germline-derived CDR1 and CDR2 are SGHTA and FQGNSA. The CDR3 sequence: CASSLSGAYEQYF. CDR3 sequence (DNA): TGTGCCAGCAGCTTATCTGGAGCCTACGAGCAGTACTTC. The whole variable domain, remainder taken from reference TRBV7-2 and TRBJ2-7, is GAGVSQSPSNKVTEKGKDVELRCDPISGHTALYWYRQSLGQGLEFLIYFQGNSAPDKSGLPSDRFSAERTGGSVSTLTIQRTQQEDSAVYLCASSLSGAYEQYFGPGTRLTVT.

This clone was detected once. The chain has TRBV5-1 and TRBJ2-7; TRBD2 matches 7 bases. Trimming at V came to 4 bases and at J to 1 base, leaving 11 bases not matched to a gene. The CDR3 loop spans 16 amino acids. From germline, CDR1 is SGHRS and CDR2 YFSETQ. In DNA form, the CDR3 reads TGCGCCAGCAGCGTAGGACTAGAGGCGAGATCCTACGAGCAGTACTTC. Residues: CASSVGLEARSYEQYF.

This clone was counted once. V gene TRBV20-1 combines with J gene TRBJ2-5; possible D gene TRBD1, 6 bases. Germline-derived CDR1 and CDR2 are DFQATT and SNEGSKA (reference sequence). The CDR3 has 11 amino acids. The CDR3 coding sequence is TGCAGACCTACAGGGTTGGAGACCCAGTACTTC. It encodes CRPTGLETQYF.